These 23 T cell receptor beta chains originate from one sample sequenced in a study of identical twins. TCRdb redid the calling of the 5' RACE reads with MiXCR, one entry per CDR3 protein. This sample carries 200,000 to 250,000 distinct CDR3 sequences, under 10% of them seen once, and the ten largest clones take approximately 2%. The same sample was also used in a study of yellow fever vaccine responses in identical twins.

Material: memory (CD45RO+) T cells sorted from blood. The receptors come from a woman between 18 and 30 years old in good health.

This clonotype was found a few times. The J gene is TRBJ2-7, the V gene TRBV28; possibly TRBD1 for D (6 bases). V gave up 2 bases and J gave up 3 bases, with 11 bases separating them. Germline CDR1 reads MDHEN; CDR2 reads SYDVKM. The CDR3 contains 14 residues. CDR3 protein: CASSLTRGGYEQYF. Written as DNA, the CDR3 is TGTGCCAGCAGTTTAACCAGGGGCGGCTACGAGCAGTACTTC.

This chain uses TRBV2 with TRBJ2-4; TRBD1 is a possible D gene (6 bases). Germline loops: CDR1 SNHLY, CDR2 FYNNEI. Trimming took off 5 bases at V and 9 bases at J, with 11 bases between the two ends. The CDR3 covers 12 residues. The CDR3 coding sequence is TGTGCCAGCAGTTTTGGACAGTCCATTCAGTACTTC. This gives the protein CASSFGQSIQYF.

The genes are TRBV20-1 and TRBJ2-1, with 7 nucleotides matching TRBD2. Germline loops: CDR1 DFQATT, CDR2 SNEGSKA (reference sequence). J lost 10 bases, V lost 0 bases, and 12 bases had no gene match. The CDR3 has 15 amino acids. The CDR3 loop reads CSARDRGWGGREQFF. The CDR3 coding sequence is TGCAGTGCTAGAGATCGAGGGTGGGGGGGTAGAGAGCAGTTCTTC.

V usage is TRBV12-3 or TRBV12-4 and J usage is TRBJ1-5; a weak D match, TRBD1 (6 bases). Trimming took off 6 bases at V and 7 bases at J, with 13 bases between the two ends. This CDR3 is 13 amino acids long. This chain's CDR3 is CASSWGPEQPQHF. The CDR3 nucleotides read TGTGCCAGCAGCTGGGGGCCGGAACAGCCCCAGCATTTT.

This clonotype was seen ten or more times. The chain links TRBV4-3 to TRBJ2-3; D not resolved. This CDR3 contains 15 residues. V lost 1 base to trimming and J lost 0 bases, with 8 bases between them. Germline-derived CDR1 and CDR2 are LGHNA and YSLEER. The DNA for the CDR3 is TGCGCCAGCAGCCAAGGACTTACTAGCACAGATACGCAGTATTTT. Protein sequence: CASSQGLTSTDTQYF.

This clonotype was picked up many times. The V and J genes are TRBV20-1 and TRBJ1-2; possible D gene TRBD1, 5 bases. Deletions cut 1 base from V and 7 bases from J, with 16 bases between. This CDR3 is built from 14 residues. CDR1 and CDR2 from the germline V gene are DFQATT and SNEGSKA (reference sequence). DNA of the CDR3: TGCAGTGCTAGAGTGCAGGGCCTCCCGGGTGGCTACACCTTC. It translates to CSARVQGLPGGYTF.

This clonotype has ten or more counts. V is TRBV2 and J is TRBJ1-4, with D perhaps matching TRBD1 (5 bases). V was clipped by 10 bases and J by 8 bases, with 17 bases between them. There are 13 residues in the CDR3. The germline V gene encodes CDR1 SNHLY and CDR2 FYNNEI. CDR3: CAIAGTAGEKLFF. In nucleotides, the CDR3 is TGTGCCATAGCCGGGACCGCTGGAGAAAAACTGTTTTTT.

This clonotype was counted a few times. The chain carries TRBV15 and TRBJ2-4; 10 bases map to TRBD1. Germline CDR1 reads LNHNV; CDR2 reads YYDKDF (reference sequence). V was clipped by 5 bases and J by 7 bases; unmatched bases: 2. The CDR3 is 13 amino acids. The CDR3 spells CATSAGQGNIQYF. CDR3 bases: TGTGCCACCAGCGCGGGACAGGGGAACATTCAGTACTTC.

The sample holds a few counts of this clonotype. The chain employs TRBV6-1 and TRBJ2-5, with 7 bases fitting TRBD1. Germline V gene lookup returns CDR1 MNHNS and CDR2 SASEGT. CDR3 length: 19 residues. Germline trimming cut 4 bases from V and 2 bases from J; bases unmatched to any gene: 19. Written as DNA, the CDR3 is TGTGCCAGCAGTGTCCTCCCCGGGACAGCTAAAGGAGGACAAGAGACCCAGTACTTC. This gives the protein CASSVLPGTAKGGQETQYF.

The chain is built from TRBV7-9 and TRBJ1-5; D possibly corresponds to TRBD1 (5 bases). Germline-derived CDR1 and CDR2 are SEHNR and FQNEAQ (reference sequence). The CDR3 is 16 residues long. Deletions cut 5 bases from V and 0 bases from J, with 14 bases between. CDR3 sequence reads: CASSTQGGDSNQPQHF. CDR3 DNA: TGTGCCAGCAGCACCCAGGGAGGGGATAGCAATCAGCCCCAGCATTTT.

This clonotype was found many times. The V and J genes are TRBV5-1 and TRBJ2-1; D possibly corresponds to TRBD2 (5 bases). Germline V gives CDR1 SGHRS, CDR2 YFSETQ. This CDR3 comprises 19 residues. V was trimmed by 1 base and J by 3 bases, leaving 23 bases between them. The CDR3 nucleotides are TGCGCCAGCAGCTTGCTCCGGAGTAGCGAACCCTATATCTACAATGAGCAGTTCTTC. It codes for CASSLLRSSEPYIYNEQFF.

This CDR3 reads CASSLGGVWRPSSYNEQFF. Here the CDR3 DNA reads TGCGCCAGCAGCTTGGGGGGGGTGTGGCGACCCAGCTCCTACAATGAGCAGTTCTTC. J is TRBJ2-1 and V is TRBV5-1; possibly TRBD2 for D (6 bases). This CDR3 contains 19 residues. Germline CDR1 is SGHRS and CDR2 is YFSETQ. V lost 0 bases and J 0 bases, leaving 19 bases between the germline ends.

The chain is built from TRBV11-1 and TRBJ2-4, with 9 bases matching TRBD2. V lost 4 bases, J lost 4 bases, and 8 bases stayed unmatched. The CDR3 has 16 amino acids. Germline V gives CDR1 SGHAT, CDR2 FQDESV (reference sequence). CDR3 residues: CASSSNSGGSKNIQYF. CDR3 nucleotide sequence: TGTGCCAGCAGCTCAAATAGCGGGGGCTCGAAAAACATTCAGTACTTC. Full variable domain (outside the CDR3, taken from reference TRBV11-1 and TRBJ2-4): EAEVAQSPRYKITEKSQAVAFWCDPISGHATLYWYRQILGQGPELLVQFQDESVVDDSQLPKDRFSAERLKGVDSTLKIQPAELGDSAMYLCASSSNSGGSKNIQYFGAGTRLSVL.

The chain recombines TRBV10-3 with TRBJ2-1; TRBD2 agrees at 7 bases. CDR3 length equals 14 residues. CDR1 ENHRY and CDR2 SYGVKD come from the germline V gene. With V trimmed by 6 bases and J by 7 bases, 9 bases remained unmatched. The CDR3 bases are TGTGCCATCAGCGGACTAGAAAGGGGTAATGAGCAGTTCTTC. Translating it yields CAISGLERGNEQFF.

This clonotype was recorded a few times. The V call is TRBV27, the J call TRBJ2-5, with 10 bases aligning to TRBD1. The CDR3 has 15 amino acids. Germline V CDR1 and CDR2: MNHEY, SMNVEV (reference sequence). The V gene end was trimmed by 0 bases and the J gene end by 5 bases; junction bases not matched to a gene: 3. CDR3 nucleotide sequence: TGTGCCAGCAGTTTATCTGACAGGGGGCAGGAGACCCAGTACTTC. It codes for CASSLSDRGQETQYF.

This clonotype was recorded at least ten times. The chain recombines TRBV4-2 with TRBJ2-3, with a possible D match to TRBD1 (5 bases). Per germline, CDR1 LGHNA and CDR2 YNFKEQ. CDR3 length: 15 residues. Trimming cost V 4 bases and J 0 bases, with 11 bases left between them. CDR3 amino acids: CASSPTEISTDTQYF. In nucleotides, the CDR3 is TGTGCCAGCAGCCCGACAGAGATTAGCACAGATACGCAGTATTTT.

This sequence joins TRBV20-1 and TRBJ1-2, with 9 bases aligning to TRBD1. After removal of 1 base from V and 13 bases from J, the junction contained 10 bases not matched to a gene. The CDR3 sequence is 13 residues long. The germline CDR1 and CDR2 sequences are DFQATT and SNEGSKA (reference sequence). CDR3 sequence reads: CSARALDRGRPTF. CDR3 DNA: TGCAGTGCTAGAGCATTGGACAGGGGACGTCCCACCTTC.

This chain links TRBV27 with TRBJ2-2; D is unresolved. The V end was cut by 2 bases, the J end by 3 bases, with 4 bases between. Germline values: CDR1 MNHEY, CDR2 SMNVEV (reference sequence). The CDR3 totals 13 residues. CDR3 nucleotides: TGTGCCAGCAGTTTAAAATACACCGGGGAGCTGTTTTTT. Protein product: CASSLKYTGELFF.

The CDR3 DNA reads as TGTGCCAGCAGTTACATCCGGGCTATACAAGAGACCCAGTACTTC. Encoded protein: CASSYIRAIQETQYF. The chain joins TRBV6-5 to TRBJ2-5; no clear D gene. This CDR3 is built from 15 residues. V was clipped by 2 bases and J by 2 bases, with 12 bases between them. Germline V gives CDR1 MNHEY, CDR2 SVGAGI.

The chain couples TRBV2 to TRBJ2-7; 9 bases are a match to TRBD2. Germline loops: CDR1 SNHLY, CDR2 FYNNEI. This CDR3 comprises 16 residues. With 1 base clipped from V and 6 bases from J, the junction kept 10 bases outside the gene matches. The CDR3 region is CASSEVWGLAAAEQYF. CDR3 sequence (DNA): TGTGCCAGCAGTGAAGTATGGGGACTAGCTGCGGCCGAGCAGTACTTC.

This chain joins TRBV10-3 and TRBJ2-5, with TRBD2 matching 9 bases. J lost 1 base, V lost 0 bases, and 6 bases had no gene match. The CDR3 spans 17 residues. Germline V gene sequence: CDR1 ENHRY, CDR2 SYGVKD. CDR3 DNA: TGTGCCATCAGTGAGTCGACTCGAGCGGGGGGCCAAGAGACCCAGTACTTC. It codes for CAISESTRAGGQETQYF.

Only a few counts were recorded for this clonotype. The chain employs TRBV18 and TRBJ1-3; D is ambiguous. Germline-derived CDR1 and CDR2 are KGHSH and LQKENI. The CDR3 extends over 14 amino acids. V was shortened by 1 base and J by 1 base, with 5 bases between the two germline ends. The CDR3 nucleotides read TGTGCCAGCTCACCACAAAGTTCTGGAAACACCATATATTTT. It specifies CASSPQSSGNTIYF. Filled out from reference TRBV18 and TRBJ1-3, the complete variable domain reads NAGVMQNPRHLVRRRGQEARLRCSPMKGHSHVYWYRQLPEEGLKFMVYLQKENIIDESGMPKERFSAEFPKEGPSILRIQQVVRGDSAAYFCASSPQSSGNTIYFGEGSWLTVV.

This clonotype was counted ten times or more. CDR3 DNA sequence: TGTGCCAGCAGTTTTCTGCAGGGCACAGATACGCAGTATTTT. Translating gives CASSFLQGTDTQYF. The chain links TRBV12-3 or TRBV12-4 to TRBJ2-3; no clear D. The CDR3 is 14 amino acids. Trimming removed 3 bases from V and 1 base from J, with 8 bases in between.